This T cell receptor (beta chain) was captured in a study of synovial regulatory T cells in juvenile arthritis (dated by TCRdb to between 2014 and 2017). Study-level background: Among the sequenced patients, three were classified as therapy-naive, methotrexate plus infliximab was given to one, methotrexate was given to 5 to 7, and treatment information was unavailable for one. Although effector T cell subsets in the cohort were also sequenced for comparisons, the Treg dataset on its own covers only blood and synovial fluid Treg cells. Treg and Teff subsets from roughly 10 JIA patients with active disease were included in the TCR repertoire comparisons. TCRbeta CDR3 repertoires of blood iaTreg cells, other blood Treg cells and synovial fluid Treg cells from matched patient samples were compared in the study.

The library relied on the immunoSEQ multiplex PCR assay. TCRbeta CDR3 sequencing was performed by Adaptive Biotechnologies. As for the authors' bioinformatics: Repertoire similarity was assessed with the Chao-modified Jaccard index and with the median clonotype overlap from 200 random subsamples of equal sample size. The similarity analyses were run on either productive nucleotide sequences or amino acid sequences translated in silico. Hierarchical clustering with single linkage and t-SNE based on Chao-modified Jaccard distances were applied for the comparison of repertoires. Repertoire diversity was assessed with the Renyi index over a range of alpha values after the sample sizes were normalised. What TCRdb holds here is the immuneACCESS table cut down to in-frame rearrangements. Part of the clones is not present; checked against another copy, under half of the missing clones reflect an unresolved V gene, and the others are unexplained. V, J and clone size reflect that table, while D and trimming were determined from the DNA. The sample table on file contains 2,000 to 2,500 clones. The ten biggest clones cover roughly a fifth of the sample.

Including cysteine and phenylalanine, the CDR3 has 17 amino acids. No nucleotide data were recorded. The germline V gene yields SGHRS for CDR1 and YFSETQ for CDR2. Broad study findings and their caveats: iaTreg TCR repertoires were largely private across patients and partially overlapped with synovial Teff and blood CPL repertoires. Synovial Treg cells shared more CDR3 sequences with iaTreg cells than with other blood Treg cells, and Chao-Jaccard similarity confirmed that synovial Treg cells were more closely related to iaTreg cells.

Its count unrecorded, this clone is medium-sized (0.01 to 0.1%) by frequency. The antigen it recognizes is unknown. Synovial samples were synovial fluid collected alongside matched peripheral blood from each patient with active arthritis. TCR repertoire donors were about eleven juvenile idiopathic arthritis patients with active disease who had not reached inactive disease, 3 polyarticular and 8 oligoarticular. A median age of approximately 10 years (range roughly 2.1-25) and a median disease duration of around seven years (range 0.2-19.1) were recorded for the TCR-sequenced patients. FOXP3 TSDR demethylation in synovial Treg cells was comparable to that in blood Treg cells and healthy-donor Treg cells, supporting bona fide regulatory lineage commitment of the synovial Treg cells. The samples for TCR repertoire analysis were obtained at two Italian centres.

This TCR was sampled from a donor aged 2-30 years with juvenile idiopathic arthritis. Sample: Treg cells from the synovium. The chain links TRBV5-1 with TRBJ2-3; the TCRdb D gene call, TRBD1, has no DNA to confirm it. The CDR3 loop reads CASSPVNDRGRTDTQYF.